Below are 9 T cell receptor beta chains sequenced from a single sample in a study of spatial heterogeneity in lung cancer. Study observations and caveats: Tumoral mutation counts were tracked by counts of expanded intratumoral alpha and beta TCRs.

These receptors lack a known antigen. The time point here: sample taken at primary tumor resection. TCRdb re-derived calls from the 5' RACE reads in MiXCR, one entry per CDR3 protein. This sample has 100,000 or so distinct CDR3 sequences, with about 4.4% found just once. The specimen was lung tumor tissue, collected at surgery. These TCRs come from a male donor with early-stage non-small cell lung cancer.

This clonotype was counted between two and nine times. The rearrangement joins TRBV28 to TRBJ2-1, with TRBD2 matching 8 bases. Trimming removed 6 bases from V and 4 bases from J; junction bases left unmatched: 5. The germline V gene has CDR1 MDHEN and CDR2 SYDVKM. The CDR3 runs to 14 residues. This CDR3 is CASRSGSGYNEQFF. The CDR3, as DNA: TGTGCCAGCAGAAGCGGGAGTGGTTACAATGAGCAGTTCTTC.

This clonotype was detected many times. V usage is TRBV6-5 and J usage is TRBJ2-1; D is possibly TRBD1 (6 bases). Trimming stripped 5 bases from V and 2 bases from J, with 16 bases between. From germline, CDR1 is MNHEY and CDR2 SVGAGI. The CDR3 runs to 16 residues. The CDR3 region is CASSLPPGVPYNEQFF. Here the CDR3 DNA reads TGTGCCAGCAGTCTTCCGCCAGGGGTTCCCTACAATGAGCAGTTCTTC.

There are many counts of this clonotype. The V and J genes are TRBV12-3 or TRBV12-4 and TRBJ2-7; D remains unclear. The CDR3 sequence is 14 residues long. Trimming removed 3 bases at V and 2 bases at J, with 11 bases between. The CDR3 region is CASSLALRPYEQYF. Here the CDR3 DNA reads TGTGCCAGCAGTTTGGCGTTGAGGCCCTACGAGCAGTACTTC.

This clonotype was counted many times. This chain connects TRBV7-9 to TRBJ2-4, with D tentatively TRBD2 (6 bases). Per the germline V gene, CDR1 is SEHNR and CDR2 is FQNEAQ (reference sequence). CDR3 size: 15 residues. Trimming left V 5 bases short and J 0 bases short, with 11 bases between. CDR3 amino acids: CASSPTGVAKNIQYF. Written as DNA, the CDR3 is TGTGCCAGCAGCCCGACGGGGGTAGCCAAAAACATTCAGTACTTC.

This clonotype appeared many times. CDR3 DNA: TGTGCCAGCAGCACCAGGACTAGCGGGATTGCAGATACGCAGTATTTT. Amino acid sequence: CASSTRTSGIADTQYF. The gene calls are TRBV28 and TRBJ2-3; 12 nucleotides agree with TRBD2. The CDR3 covers 16 residues. V was clipped by 6 bases and J by 4 bases; unmatched bases: 8. Germline V gives CDR1 MDHEN, CDR2 SYDVKM.

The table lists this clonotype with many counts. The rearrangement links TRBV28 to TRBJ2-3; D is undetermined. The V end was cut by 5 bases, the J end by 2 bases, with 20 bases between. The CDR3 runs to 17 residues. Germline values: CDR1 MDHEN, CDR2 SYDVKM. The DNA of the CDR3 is TGTGCCAGCAGTAGGTCGAGCTACCTTTTAGTCACAGATACGCAGTATTTT. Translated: CASSRSSYLLVTDTQYF.

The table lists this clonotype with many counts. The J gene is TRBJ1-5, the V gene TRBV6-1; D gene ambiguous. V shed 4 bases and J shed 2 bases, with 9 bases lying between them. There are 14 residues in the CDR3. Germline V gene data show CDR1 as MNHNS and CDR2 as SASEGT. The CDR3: CASSGDWGNQPQHF. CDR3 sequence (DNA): TGTGCCAGCAGTGGCGACTGGGGCAATCAGCCCCAGCATTTT.

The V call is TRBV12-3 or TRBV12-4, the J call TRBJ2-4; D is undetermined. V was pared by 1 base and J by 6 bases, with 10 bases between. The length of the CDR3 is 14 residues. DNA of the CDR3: TGTGCCAGCAGTTTAGGGCCTGGGGTAAACATTCAGTACTTC. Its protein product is CASSLGPGVNIQYF.

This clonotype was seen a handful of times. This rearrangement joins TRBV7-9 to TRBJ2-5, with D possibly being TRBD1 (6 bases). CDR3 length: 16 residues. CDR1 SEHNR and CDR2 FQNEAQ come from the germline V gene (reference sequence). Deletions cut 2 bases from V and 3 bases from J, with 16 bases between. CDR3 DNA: TGTGCCAGCAGCTTAAGGGACATAAGGGGAGAAGAGACCCAGTACTTC. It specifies CASSLRDIRGEETQYF.